This T cell receptor (beta chain) stems from a study of T cell changes during pregnancy in multiple sclerosis. TCRdb keeps only in-frame clones here, not all; method: immunoSEQ multiplex PCR. The sample has approximately 88,000 clones, almost 95% seen once. The germline gives CDR1 KGHSH, CDR2 LQKENI. This CDR3 region has 20 residues. V was trimmed by 3 bases and J by 0 bases, leaving 25 bases between them. The specimen was peripheral blood, collected in the third trimester of pregnancy. The gene calls are TRBV18 and TRBJ2-3; tentatively, D is TRBD2 (6 bases). The sequence was obtained from a female donor with multiple sclerosis, enrolled in a pregnancy study. CDR3 DNA: TGTGCCAGCTCACCGCTACCTTTTTCGGGAGCGCTTCTTAGCACAGATACGCAGTATTTT. Protein: CASSPLPFSGALLSTDTQYF.